The 2 T cell receptor beta chains reported below all come from one sample, sequenced in a study of blood T cell repertoires in COVID-19. The data were produced by immunoSEQ multiplex PCR, yet TCRdb's version contains in-frame clones alone and is incomplete. The sample contains about 45,000 clones, roughly nine tenths of which appear only once. Sequencing was done on a sample of peripheral blood. The receptors here all came from a human donor in a cohort sampled during active COVID-19.

The chain has TRBV7-3 and TRBJ1-1; 8 nucleotides line up with TRBD1. J gave up 3 bases and V 2 bases, and 2 bases lay outside the gene matches. Germline assignment: CDR1 SGHTA and CDR2 FQGTGA. The CDR3 contains 14 residues. CDR3 DNA sequence: TGTGCCAGCAGCTTAGGGACAGGAGACACTGAAGCTTTCTTT. Amino acid sequence: CASSLGTGDTEAFF.

This chain links TRBV5-1 with TRBJ2-3; 7 bases align to TRBD1. From germline, CDR1 is SGHRS and CDR2 YFSETQ. This CDR3 is built from 16 residues. The V gene end was trimmed by 3 bases and the J gene end by 1 base; junction bases not matched to a gene: 8. The CDR3 reads CASSSQTGQGTDTQYF. CDR3 bases: TGCGCCAGCAGCTCTCAAACAGGACAGGGCACAGATACGCAGTATTTT. The full variable domain, in which reference TRBV5-1 and TRBJ2-3 provide the parts outside the CDR3, is KAGVTQTPRYLIKTRGQQVTLSCSPISGHRSVSWYQQTPGQGLQFLFEYFSETQRNKGNFPGRFSGRQFSNSRSEMNVSTLELGDSALYLCASSSQTGQGTDTQYFGPGTRLTVL.